The clone carrying this T cell receptor beta chain has a count of ten or more. With iRepertoire HTBI primers and Arm-PCR of CDR3 regions, TCR beta libraries were built. TCRdb analysed the multiplex PCR reads with MiXCR anew, one entry per CDR3 protein. The sample comprises 400,000 to 500,000 distinct CDR3 sequences, 21% of which are singletons, and roughly an eighth rests with the top ten. This sample was taken from a study of regulatory T cells in long-lasting Graves disease. As for time point: persistent/refractory GD, antithyroid drugs over 5 years with positive TRAb. RNA isolated from PBMCs was used to make the TCR library. The CDR3 extends over 15 amino acids. V lost 1 base and J 3 bases, leaving 13 bases between the germline ends. Germline values: CDR1 MNHEY, CDR2 SMNVEV (reference sequence).

The TCR originated in a female donor with Graves disease. The rearrangement links TRBV27 to TRBJ2-7; tentative D call: TRBD2 (5 bases). The input for sequencing was peripheral blood mononuclear cells (PBMCs), taken when the disease was refractory, from a patient treated with antithyroid drugs. CDR3 protein: CASSLLPERDYEQYF. The CDR3 region has the DNA TGTGCCAGCAGTTTATTGCCGGAGAGGGACTACGAGCAGTACTTC.